A selection of T cell receptor beta chains follows, all from one sample in a study of shared clonotypes between healthy human individuals. TCRdb's copy holds only in-frame clones and misses some; the assay was immunoSEQ multiplex PCR. The sample records approximately 2.5 million clones, 90% to 95% being singletons. The sequencing sample was made of naive CD4+ T cells from PBMCs. The origin of the receptors is a man younger than 35 in good health. Some clones in this sample may be carry-over from other donors' samples. CDR3s include the opening cysteine and the closing phenylalanine or tryptophan. A D gene is named only where the DNA matches it firmly. Clone size is stated in some rows and not others, as once, few, many or a class when expanded.

j_call clone_size d_call v_call cdr3_nt cdr3_aa
TRBJ2-3 - TRBD2 TRBV5-4 TGTGCCAGCAGCTTGGACGGACTAGCGGGACCAGATACGCAGTATTTT CASSLDGLAGPDTQYF
TRBJ2-5 - - TRBV6-5 TGTGCCAGCAGTCTTCGGAGAAGTGATCAAGAGACCCAGTACTTC CASSLRRSDQETQYF
TRBJ2-3 - TRBD1 TRBV7-9 TGTGCCAGCAGCTTAGCCCGGGACAGGGGATACACAGATACGCAGTATTTT CASSLARDRGYTDTQYF
TRBJ2-2 - - TRBV18 TGTGCCAGCTCACCGTCCATCGACGGGGAGCTGTTTTTT CASSPSIDGELFF
TRBJ2-1 - - TRBV9 TGTGCCAGCAGCCCATTTGACCCTAAGTACAATGAGCAGTTCTTC CASSPFDPKYNEQFF
TRBJ2-7 - - TRBV19 TGTGCCAGTAGTATCCTCGGACAGCCCTCCTACGAGCAGTACTTC CASSILGQPSYEQYF
TRBJ2-4 - - TRBV29-1 TGCAGCGTTGTTAGGGGCGGCATTCAGTACTTC CSVVRGGIQYF
TRBJ2-3 - - TRBV28 TGTGCCAGCAGTTTTTCTGTAGCCATCACAGATACGCAGTATTTT CASSFSVAITDTQYF
TRBJ2-7 once TRBD2 TRBV2 TGTGCCAGCAGAGACGGACTAGCGGTCTACGAGCAGTACTTC CASRDGLAVYEQYF
TRBJ2-7 - TRBD2 TRBV7-2 TGTGCCAGCAGCTTAGAAAGCGGGATTAACTACGAGCAGTACTTC CASSLESGINYEQYF
TRBJ2-5 - TRBD1 TRBV4-1 TGCGCCAGCAGCCTACGCGTTACAGGGGGCGGCCAAGAGACCCAGTACTTC CASSLRVTGGGQETQYF
TRBJ2-5 - - TRBV5-1 TGCGCCAGCAGCTTCCAACCGATAGTGGAGACCCAGTACTTC CASSFQPIVETQYF
TRBJ2-7 - - TRBV25-1 TGTGCCAGCAGTGTCTCCGGGACCTCCTCGGGCGAGCAGTACTTC CASSVSGTSSGEQYF
TRBJ1-2 - TRBD1 TRBV7-9 TGTGCCAGCAGGCCCACAGGGGCCAGCTTCTATGGCTACACCTTC CASRPTGASFYGYTF
TRBJ2-1 - TRBD2 TRBV27 TGTGCCAGCAGTTCTAGCGGGACCCTCCTTTACAATGAGCAGTTCTTC CASSSSGTLLYNEQFF
TRBJ1-3 - - TRBV7-9 TGTGCCAGCAGCTTTGGGGTTTGGAACTCTGGAAACACCATATATTTT CASSFGVWNSGNTIYF
TRBJ2-7 - - TRBV6-5 TGTGCCAGCAGTTACGGCGCCACCACATCCTACGAGCAGTACTTC CASSYGATTSYEQYF
TRBJ1-1 - - TRBV7-6 TGTGCCAGCAGCTCTTGGACGGTAATGAACACTGAAGCTTTCTTT CASSSWTVMNTEAFF
TRBJ1-4 once - TRBV6-6 TGTGCCAGCAGTTACGGCCGTTCTAATGAAAAACTGTTTTTT CASSYGRSNEKLFF
TRBJ1-6 - TRBD1 TRBV18 TGTGCCAGCTCCGGGGACAGGGTGACTCCCCTCCACTTT CASSGDRVTPLHF
TRBJ2-1 - - TRBV5-1 TGCGCCAGCAGCTTGCAATCTCCTTATGCGGATGAGCAGTTCTTC CASSLQSPYADEQFF
TRBJ2-7 - - TRBV27 TGTGCTTGGGGACGCTCCTACGAGCAGTACTTC CAWGRSYEQYF
TRBJ2-7 - - TRBV4-1 TGCGCCAGCAGCCATGTCGGGAGTGACTACGAGCAGTACTTC CASSHVGSDYEQYF
TRBJ2-7 - TRBD2 TRBV9 TGTGCCAGCAGCCCTGGGACTAGCGGGGCTAGGGAGCAGTACTTC CASSPGTSGAREQYF
TRBJ2-7 - TRBD1 TRBV7-3 TGTGCCAGCAGCGTCACAGGGGTGGGTGCGTCGGAGCAGTACTTC CASSVTGVGASEQYF
TRBJ2-7 - TRBD2 TRBV5-4 TGTGCCAGCAGCCGACTAGCGGGAGCTCGGGAGCAGTACTTC CASSRLAGAREQYF
TRBJ2-2 - TRBD2 TRBV4-2 TGTGCCAGCAGCCAAGATAAAAGCGGGAAGGCCACCGGGGAGCTGTTTTTT CASSQDKSGKATGELFF
TRBJ1-5 - TRBD1 TRBV4-1 TGCGCCAGCAGCCCCTCCGGGACAGGGACTGATCAGCCCCAGCATTTT CASSPSGTGTDQPQHF
TRBJ2-3 - - TRBV4-3 TGCGCCAGCAGCCAAGGCCCGAATACAGATACGCAGTATTTT CASSQGPNTDTQYF